This T cell receptor beta chain stems from a study of blood T cell repertoires in COVID-19. Measured with immunoSEQ multiplex PCR; TCRdb has only the in-frame clones, and not every one. The sample shows 95,000 to 150,000 clones, around 83% of them seen only once. Germline V lookup: CDR1 SEHNR, CDR2 FQNEAQ (reference sequence). With 4 bases clipped from V and 4 bases from J, the junction kept 4 bases outside the gene matches. The CDR3 sequence is 13 residues long. The sequencing input was PBMCs or T cells enriched from blood (not recorded which). V and J are TRBV7-9 and TRBJ2-7; 7 bases are shared with TRBD1. The receptor was derived from a woman aged 25 to 45 who had recovered from COVID-19. CDR3 loop: CASSSTGLYEQYF. DNA for the CDR3: TGTGCCAGCAGCTCGACAGGGCTTTACGAGCAGTACTTC.